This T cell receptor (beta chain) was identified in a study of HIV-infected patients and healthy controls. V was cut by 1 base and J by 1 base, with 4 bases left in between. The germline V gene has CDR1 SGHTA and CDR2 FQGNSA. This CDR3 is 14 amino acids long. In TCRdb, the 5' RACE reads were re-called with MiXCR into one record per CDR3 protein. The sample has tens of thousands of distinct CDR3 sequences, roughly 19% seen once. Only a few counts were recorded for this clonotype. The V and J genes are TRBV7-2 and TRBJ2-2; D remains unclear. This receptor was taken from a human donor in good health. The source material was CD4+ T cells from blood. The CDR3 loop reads CASSLVKNTGELFF. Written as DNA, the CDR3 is TGTGCCAGCAGCTTAGTCAAGAACACCGGGGAGCTGTTTTTT.